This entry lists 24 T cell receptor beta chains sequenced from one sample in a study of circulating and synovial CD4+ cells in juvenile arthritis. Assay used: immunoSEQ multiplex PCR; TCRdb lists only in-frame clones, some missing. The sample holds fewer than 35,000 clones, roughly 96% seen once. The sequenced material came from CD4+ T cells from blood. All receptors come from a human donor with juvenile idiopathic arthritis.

The CDR3 DNA reads as TGTGCCAGCAAAGGGGACACTAGCAATCAGCCCCAGCATTTT. It is translated as CASKGDTSNQPQHF. J is TRBJ1-5 and V is TRBV2; a weak D match, TRBD1 (6 bases). The germline V and J ends were trimmed by 7 bases and 0 bases, with 10 bases remaining between them. In germline, CDR1 is SNHLY, CDR2 FYNNEI. CDR3 size: 14 residues.

The CDR3 coding sequence is TGTGCCAGCAGCTTTCGGAGCGGGTACAATGAGCAGTTCTTC. Its translation: CASSFRSGYNEQFF. This chain uses TRBV7-3 with TRBJ2-1; D might be TRBD2 (6 bases). V was pared by 3 bases and J by 4 bases, with 10 bases between. The length of the CDR3 is 14 residues. The germline V gene encodes CDR1 SGHTA and CDR2 FQGTGA.

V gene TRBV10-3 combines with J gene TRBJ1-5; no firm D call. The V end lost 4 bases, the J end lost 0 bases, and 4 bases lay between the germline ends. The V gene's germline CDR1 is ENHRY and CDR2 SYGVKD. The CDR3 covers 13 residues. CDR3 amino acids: CAISGGSNQPQHF. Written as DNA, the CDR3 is TGTGCCATCAGTGGCGGTAGCAATCAGCCCCAGCATTTT.

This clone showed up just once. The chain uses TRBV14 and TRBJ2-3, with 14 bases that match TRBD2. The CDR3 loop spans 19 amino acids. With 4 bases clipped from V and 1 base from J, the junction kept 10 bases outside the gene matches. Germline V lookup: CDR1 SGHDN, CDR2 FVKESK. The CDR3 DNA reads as TGTGCCAGCAGCCCACTACAGGGACTAGCGGGGGCTGGCACAGATACGCAGTATTTT. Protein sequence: CASSPLQGLAGAGTDTQYF.

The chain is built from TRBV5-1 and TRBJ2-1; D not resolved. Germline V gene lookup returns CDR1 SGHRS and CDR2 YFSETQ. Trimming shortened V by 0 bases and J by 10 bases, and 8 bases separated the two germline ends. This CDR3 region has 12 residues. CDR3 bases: TGCGCCAGCAGCTTGGCCGGGTCCGAGCAGTTCTTC. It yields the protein CASSLAGSEQFF. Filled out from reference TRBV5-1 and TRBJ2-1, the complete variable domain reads KAGVTQTPRYLIKTRGQQVTLSCSPISGHRSVSWYQQTPGQGLQFLFEYFSETQRNKGNFPGRFSGRQFSNSRSEMNVSTLELGDSALYLCASSLAGSEQFFGPGTRLTVL.

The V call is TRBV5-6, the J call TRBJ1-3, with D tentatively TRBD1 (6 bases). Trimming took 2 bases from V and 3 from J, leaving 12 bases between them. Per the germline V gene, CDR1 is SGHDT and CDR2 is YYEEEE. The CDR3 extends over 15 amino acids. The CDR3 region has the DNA TGTGCCAGCAGCTTTGCGGGGGCGAGTGGAAACACCATATATTTT. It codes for CASSFAGASGNTIYF.

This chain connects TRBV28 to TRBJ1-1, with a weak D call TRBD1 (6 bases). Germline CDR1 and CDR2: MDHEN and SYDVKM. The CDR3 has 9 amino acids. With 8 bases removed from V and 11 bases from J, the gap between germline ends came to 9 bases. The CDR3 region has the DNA TGTGCCAGCGGACAGAGGGCTTTCTTT. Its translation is CASGQRAFF. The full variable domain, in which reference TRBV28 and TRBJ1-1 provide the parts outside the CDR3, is DVKVTQSSRYLVKRTGEKVFLECVQDMDHENMFWYRQDPGLGLRLIYFSYDVKMKEKGDIPEGYSVSREKKERFSLILESASTNQTSMYLCASGQRAFFGQGTRLTVV.

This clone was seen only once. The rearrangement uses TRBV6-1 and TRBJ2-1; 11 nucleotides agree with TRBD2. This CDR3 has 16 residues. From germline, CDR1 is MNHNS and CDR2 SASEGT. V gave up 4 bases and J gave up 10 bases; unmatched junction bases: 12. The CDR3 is CASSVQGSGLADEQFF. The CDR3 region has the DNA TGTGCCAGCAGTGTCCAGGGCTCGGGACTAGCGGACGAGCAGTTCTTC.

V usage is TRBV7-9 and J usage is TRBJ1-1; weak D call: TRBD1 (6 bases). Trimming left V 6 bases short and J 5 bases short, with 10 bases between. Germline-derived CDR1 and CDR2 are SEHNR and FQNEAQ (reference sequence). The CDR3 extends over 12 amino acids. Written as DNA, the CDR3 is TGTGCCAGCAGTCAGGGACAAACTGAAGCTTTCTTT. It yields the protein CASSQGQTEAFF.

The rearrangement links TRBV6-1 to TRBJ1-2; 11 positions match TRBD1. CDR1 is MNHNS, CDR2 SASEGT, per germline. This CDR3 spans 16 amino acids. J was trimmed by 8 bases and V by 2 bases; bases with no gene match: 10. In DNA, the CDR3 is TGTGCCAGCAGTGAAACGCCCGGGACAGGGGGATACGGCTACACCTTC. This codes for CASSETPGTGGYGYTF.

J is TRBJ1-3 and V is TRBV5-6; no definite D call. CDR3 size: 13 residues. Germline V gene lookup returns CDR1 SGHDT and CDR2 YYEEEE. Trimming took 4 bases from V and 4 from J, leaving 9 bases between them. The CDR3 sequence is CASSLRSGNTIYF. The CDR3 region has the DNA TGTGCCAGCAGCCTAAGAAGCGGAAACACCATATATTTT.

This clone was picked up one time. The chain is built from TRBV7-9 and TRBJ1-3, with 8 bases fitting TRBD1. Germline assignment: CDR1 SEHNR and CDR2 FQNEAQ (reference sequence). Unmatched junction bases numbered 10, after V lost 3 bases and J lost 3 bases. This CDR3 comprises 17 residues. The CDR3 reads CASSFYSTGANGNTIYF. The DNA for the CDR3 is TGTGCCAGCAGCTTCTATTCGACAGGGGCGAATGGAAACACCATATATTTT.

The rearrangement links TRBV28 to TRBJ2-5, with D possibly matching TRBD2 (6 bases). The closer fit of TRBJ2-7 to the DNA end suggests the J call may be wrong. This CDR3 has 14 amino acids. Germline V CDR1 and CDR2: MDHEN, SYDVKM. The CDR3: CASLLSTGRSEQYF. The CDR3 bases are TGTGCCAGTCTCTTATCTACGGGGAGGAGCGAGCAGTACTTC.

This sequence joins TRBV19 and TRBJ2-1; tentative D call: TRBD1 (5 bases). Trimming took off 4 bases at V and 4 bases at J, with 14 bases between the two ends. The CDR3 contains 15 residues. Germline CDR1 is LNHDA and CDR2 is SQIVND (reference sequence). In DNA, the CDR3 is TGTGCCAGTAGTACGAGCGTTGGACAATACAATGAGCAGTTCTTC. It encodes CASSTSVGQYNEQFF. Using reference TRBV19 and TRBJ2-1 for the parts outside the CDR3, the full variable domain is DGGITQSPKYLFRKEGQNVTLSCEQNLNHDAMYWYRQDPGQGLRLIYYSQIVNDFQKGDIAEGYSVSREKKESFPLTVTSAQKNPTAFYLCASSTSVGQYNEQFFGPGTRLTVL.

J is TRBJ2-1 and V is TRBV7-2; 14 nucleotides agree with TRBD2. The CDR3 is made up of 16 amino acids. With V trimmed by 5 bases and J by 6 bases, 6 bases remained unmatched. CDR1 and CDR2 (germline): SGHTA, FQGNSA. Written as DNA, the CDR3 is TGTGCCAGCAGCCCGGGACTAGCGGGGGTGTTCAATGAGCAGTTCTTC. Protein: CASSPGLAGVFNEQFF.

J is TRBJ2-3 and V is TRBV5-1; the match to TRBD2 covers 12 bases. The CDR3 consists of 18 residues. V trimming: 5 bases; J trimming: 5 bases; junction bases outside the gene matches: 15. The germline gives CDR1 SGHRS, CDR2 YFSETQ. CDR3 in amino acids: CASRNSIGTSGLGDTQYF. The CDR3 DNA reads TGCGCCAGCAGGAACAGTATTGGGACTAGCGGGCTGGGAGATACGCAGTATTTT.

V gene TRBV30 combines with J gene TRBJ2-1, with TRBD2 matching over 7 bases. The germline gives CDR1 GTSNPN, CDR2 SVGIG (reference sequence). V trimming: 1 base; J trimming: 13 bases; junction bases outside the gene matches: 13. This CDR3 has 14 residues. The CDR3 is CAWSATVKAGVQFF. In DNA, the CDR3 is TGTGCCTGGAGTGCTACCGTAAAGGCGGGAGTACAGTTCTTC.

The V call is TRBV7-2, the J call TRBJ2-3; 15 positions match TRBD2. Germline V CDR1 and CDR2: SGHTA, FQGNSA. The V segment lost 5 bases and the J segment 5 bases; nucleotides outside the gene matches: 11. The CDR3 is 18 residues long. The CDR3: CASSPLGLAGGLIDTQYF. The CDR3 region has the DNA TGTGCCAGCAGCCCATTAGGACTAGCGGGAGGGCTCATAGATACGCAGTATTTT.

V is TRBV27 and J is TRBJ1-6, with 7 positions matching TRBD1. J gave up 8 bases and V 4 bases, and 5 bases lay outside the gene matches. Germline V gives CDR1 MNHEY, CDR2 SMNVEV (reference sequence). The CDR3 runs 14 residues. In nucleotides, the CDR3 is TGTGCCAGCAGTTACGGGGACAGAGATTCACCCCTCCACTTT. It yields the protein CASSYGDRDSPLHF.

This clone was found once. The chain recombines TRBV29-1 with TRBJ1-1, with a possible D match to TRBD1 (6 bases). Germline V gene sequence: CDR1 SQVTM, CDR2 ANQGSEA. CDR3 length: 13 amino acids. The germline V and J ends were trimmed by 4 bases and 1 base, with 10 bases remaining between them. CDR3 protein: CSVAGQQNTEAFF. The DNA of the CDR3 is TGCAGCGTTGCCGGACAGCAGAACACTGAAGCTTTCTTT.

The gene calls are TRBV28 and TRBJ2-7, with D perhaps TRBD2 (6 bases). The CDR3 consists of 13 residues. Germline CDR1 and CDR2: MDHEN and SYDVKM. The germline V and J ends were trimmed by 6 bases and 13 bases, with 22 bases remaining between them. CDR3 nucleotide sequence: TGTGCCAGCAGCCCCTCCCTGGGGGGAAAGAACTACTTC. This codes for CASSPSLGGKNYF.

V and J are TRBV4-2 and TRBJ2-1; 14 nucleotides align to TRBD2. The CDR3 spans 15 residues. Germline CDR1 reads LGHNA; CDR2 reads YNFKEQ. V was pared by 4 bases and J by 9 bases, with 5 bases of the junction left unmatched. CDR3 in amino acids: CASSPTSGGAGEQFF. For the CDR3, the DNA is TGTGCCAGCAGCCCGACTAGCGGGGGGGCGGGTGAGCAGTTCTTC.

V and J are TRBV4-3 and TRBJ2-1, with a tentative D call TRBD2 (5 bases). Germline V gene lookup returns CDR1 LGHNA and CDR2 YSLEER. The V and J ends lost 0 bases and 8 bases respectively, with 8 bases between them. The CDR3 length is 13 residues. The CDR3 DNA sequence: TGCGCCAGCAGCCAAGAACCGGGGTATGAGCAGTTCTTC. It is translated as CASSQEPGYEQFF.

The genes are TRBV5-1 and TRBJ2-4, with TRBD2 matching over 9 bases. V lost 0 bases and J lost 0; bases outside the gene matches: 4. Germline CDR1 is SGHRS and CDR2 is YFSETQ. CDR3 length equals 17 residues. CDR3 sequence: CASSLGLAETAKNIQYF. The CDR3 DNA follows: TGCGCCAGCAGCTTGGGACTAGCGGAGACAGCCAAAAACATTCAGTACTTC.